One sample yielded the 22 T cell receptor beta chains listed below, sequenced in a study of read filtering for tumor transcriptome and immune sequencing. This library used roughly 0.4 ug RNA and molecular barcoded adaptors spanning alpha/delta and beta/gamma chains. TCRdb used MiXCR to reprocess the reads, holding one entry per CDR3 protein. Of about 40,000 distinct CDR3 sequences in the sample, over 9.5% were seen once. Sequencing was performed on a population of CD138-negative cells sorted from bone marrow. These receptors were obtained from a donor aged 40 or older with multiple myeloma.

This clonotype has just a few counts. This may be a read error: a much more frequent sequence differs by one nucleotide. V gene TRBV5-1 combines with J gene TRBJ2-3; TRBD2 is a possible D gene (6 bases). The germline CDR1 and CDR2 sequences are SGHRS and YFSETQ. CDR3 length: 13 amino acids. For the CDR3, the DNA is TGCGCCAGCAGCACGCCGGGAGCAGATACGCCGTATTTT. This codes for CASSTPGADTPYF.

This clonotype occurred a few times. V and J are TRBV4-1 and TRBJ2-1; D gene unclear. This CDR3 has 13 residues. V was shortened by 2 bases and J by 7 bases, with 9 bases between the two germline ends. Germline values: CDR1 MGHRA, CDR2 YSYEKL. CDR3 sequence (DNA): TGCGCCAGCAGCCAATCTAGTATGAATGAGCAGTTCTTC. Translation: CASSQSSMNEQFF.

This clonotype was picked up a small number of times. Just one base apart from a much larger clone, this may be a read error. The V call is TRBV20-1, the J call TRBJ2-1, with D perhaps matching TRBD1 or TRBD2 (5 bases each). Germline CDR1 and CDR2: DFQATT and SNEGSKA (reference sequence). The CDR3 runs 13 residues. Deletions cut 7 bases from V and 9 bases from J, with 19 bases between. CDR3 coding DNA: TGCAGTGGGGGCAGGGCTGGGAGTGCTGAGCAGTTCTTC. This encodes CSGGRAGSAEQFF.

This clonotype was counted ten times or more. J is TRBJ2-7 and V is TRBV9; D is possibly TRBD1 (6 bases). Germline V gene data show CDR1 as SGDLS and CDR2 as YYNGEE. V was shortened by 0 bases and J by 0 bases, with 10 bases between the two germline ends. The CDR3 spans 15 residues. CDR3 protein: CASSVGVGGSYEQYF. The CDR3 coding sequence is TGTGCCAGCAGCGTAGGGGTAGGGGGCTCCTACGAGCAGTACTTC.

CDR3 DNA: TGTGCCAGCAGCTTAGGTATCTCCCTATTGAACACCGGGGAGCTGTTTTTT. Translated: CASSLGISLLNTGELFF. The chain recombines TRBV7-9 with TRBJ2-2; D is unresolved. Germline V gene data show CDR1 as SEHNR and CDR2 as FQNEAQ (reference sequence). Trimming stripped 1 base from V and 1 base from J, with 13 bases between. The length of the CDR3 is 17 residues.

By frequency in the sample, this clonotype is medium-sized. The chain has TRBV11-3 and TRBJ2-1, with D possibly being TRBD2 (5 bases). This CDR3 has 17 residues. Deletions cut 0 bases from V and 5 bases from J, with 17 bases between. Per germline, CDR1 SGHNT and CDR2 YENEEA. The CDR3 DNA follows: TGTGCCAGCAGCTTAGATCAACTAGAGAGGAGCCACAATGAGCAGTTCTTC. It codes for CASSLDQLERSHNEQFF.

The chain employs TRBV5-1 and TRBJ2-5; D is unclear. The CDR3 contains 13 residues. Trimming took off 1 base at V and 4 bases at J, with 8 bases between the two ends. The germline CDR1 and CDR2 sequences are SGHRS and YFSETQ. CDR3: CASSLLQRETQYF. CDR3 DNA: TGCGCCAGCAGCTTGTTACAACGAGAGACCCAGTACTTC. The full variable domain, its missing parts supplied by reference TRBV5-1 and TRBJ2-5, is KAGVTQTPRYLIKTRGQQVTLSCSPISGHRSVSWYQQTPGQGLQFLFEYFSETQRNKGNFPGRFSGRQFSNSRSEMNVSTLELGDSALYLCASSLLQRETQYFGPGTRLLVL.

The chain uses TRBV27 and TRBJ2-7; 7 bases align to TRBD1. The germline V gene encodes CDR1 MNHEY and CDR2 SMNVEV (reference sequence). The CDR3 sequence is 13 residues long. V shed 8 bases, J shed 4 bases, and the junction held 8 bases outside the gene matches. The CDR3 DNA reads TGTGCCAGCGGTTGGGCAGGGGGATACGAGCAGTACTTC. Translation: CASGWAGGYEQYF.

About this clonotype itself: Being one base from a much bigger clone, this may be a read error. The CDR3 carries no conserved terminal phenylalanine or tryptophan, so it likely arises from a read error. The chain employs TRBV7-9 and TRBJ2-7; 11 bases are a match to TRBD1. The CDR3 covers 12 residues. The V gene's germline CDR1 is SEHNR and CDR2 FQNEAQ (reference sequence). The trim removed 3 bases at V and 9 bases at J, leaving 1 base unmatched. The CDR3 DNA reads TGTGCCAGCAGCTTGGGACAGGGGGGGCAGTACCTC. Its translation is CASSLGQGGQYL.

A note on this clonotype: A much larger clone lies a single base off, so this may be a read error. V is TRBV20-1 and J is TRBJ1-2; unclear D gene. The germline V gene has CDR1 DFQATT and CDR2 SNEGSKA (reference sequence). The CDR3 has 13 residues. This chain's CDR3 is CSARDGSPYGYAF. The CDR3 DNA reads TGCAGTGCTAGGGACGGTTCCCCCTATGGCTACGCCTTC.

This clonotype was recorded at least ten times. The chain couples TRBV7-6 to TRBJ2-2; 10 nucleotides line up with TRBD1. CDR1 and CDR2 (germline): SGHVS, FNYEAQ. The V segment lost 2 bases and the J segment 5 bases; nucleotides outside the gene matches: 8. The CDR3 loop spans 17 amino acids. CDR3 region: CASSLSPGQGNTGELFF. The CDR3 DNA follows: TGTGCCAGCAGCTTATCTCCGGGACAGGGGAATACCGGGGAGCTGTTTTTT. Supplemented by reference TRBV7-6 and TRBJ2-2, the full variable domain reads GAGVSQSPRYKVTKRGQDVALRCDPISGHVSLYWYRQALGQGPEFLTYFNYEAQQDKSGLPNDRFSAERPEGSISTLTIQRTEQRDSAMYRCASSLSPGQGNTGELFFGEGSRLTVL.

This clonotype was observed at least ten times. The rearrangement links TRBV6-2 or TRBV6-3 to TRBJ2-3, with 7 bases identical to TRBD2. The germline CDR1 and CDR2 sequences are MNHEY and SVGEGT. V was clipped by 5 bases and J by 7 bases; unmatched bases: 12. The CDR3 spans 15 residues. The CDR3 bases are TGTGCCAGCAGTCCCCAGCGGGGCCGAGAGCATACGCAGTATTTT. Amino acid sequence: CASSPQRGREHTQYF.

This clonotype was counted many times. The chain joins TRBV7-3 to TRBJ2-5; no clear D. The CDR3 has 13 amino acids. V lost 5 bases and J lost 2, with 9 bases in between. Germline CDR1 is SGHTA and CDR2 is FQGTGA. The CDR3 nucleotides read TGTGCCAGCAGCCGGGTCCCGCAAGAGACCCAGTACTTC. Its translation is CASSRVPQETQYF.

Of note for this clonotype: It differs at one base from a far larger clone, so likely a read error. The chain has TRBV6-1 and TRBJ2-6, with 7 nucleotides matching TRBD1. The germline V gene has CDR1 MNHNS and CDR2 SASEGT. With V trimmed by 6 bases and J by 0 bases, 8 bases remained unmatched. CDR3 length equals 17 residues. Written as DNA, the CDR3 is TGTGCCAGCAGAATGACAGGGATTTCCTCTGGGGCCAACGTCCTGACTTTC. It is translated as CASRMTGISSGANVLTF.

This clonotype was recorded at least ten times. The CDR3 coding sequence is TGTGCCAGCAGTTTTCATAATGAGCAGTTCTTC. This sequence encodes CASSFHNEQFF. This rearrangement joins TRBV27 to TRBJ2-1; D is unclear. Looked up from germline, CDR1 is MNHEY and CDR2 is SMNVEV (reference sequence). The CDR3 extends over 11 amino acids. Deletions cut 3 bases from V and 7 bases from J, with 4 bases between.

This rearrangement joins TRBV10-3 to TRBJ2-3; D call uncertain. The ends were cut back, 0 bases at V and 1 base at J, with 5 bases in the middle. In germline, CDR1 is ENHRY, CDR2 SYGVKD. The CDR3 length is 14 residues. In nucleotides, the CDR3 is TGTGCCATCAGTGAGTCGAGCCGCACAGATACGCAGTATTTT. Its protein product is CAISESSRTDTQYF.

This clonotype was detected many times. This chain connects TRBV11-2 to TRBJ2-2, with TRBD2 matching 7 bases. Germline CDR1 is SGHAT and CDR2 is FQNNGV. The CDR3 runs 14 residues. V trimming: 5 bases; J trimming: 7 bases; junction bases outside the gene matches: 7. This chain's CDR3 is CASSTTTGGGELFF. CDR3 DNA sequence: TGTGCCAGCAGCACCACAACGGGGGGCGGGGAGCTGTTTTTT.

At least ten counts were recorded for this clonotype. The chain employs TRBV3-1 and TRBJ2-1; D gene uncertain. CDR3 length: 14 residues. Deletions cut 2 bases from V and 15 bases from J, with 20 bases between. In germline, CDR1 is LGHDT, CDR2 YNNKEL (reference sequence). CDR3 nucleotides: TGTGCCAGCAGCCAAAGCGCCGCACTCCAAGGTCCGTTCTTC. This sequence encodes CASSQSAALQGPFF.

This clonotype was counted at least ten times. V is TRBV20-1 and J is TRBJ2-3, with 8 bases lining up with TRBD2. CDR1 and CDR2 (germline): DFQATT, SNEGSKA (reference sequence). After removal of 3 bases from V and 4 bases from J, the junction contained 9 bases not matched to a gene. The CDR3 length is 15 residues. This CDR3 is CSASFSGGLSDTQYF. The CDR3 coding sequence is TGCAGTGCTAGTTTCAGCGGGGGTCTTTCAGATACGCAGTATTTT.

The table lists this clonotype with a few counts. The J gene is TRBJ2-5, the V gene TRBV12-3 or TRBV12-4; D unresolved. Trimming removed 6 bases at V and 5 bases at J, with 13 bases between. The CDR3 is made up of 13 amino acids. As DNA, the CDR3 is TGTGCCAGCAGCCGGTACCACGGTGAGACCCAGTACTTC. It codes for CASSRYHGETQYF.

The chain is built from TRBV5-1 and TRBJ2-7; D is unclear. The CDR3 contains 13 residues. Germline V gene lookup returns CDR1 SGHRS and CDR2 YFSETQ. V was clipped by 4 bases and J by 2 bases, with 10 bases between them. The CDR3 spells CASSGTETYEQYF. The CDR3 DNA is TGCGCCAGCAGCGGAACAGAAACCTACGAGCAGTACTTC.

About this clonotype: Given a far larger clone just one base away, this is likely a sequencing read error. CDR3 sequence reads: CASSSVSGGVYNEQFF. Here the CDR3 DNA reads TGTGCCAGCAGCTCTGTGAGCGGGGGGGTGTACAATGAGCAGTTCTTC. The V call is TRBV11-2, the J call TRBJ2-1; 10 bases are shared with TRBD2. Germline assignment: CDR1 SGHAT and CDR2 FQNNGV. This CDR3 region has 16 residues. Trimming cost V 4 bases and J 4 bases; bases outside gene matches: 7. Combining the CDR3 with reference TRBV11-2 and TRBJ2-1 gives the whole variable domain EAGVAQSPRYKIIEKRQSVAFWCNPISGHATLYWYQQILGQGPKLLIQFQNNGVVDDSQLPKDRFSAERLKGVDSTLKIQPAKLEDSAVYLCASSSVSGGVYNEQFFGPGTRLTVL.